A selection of T cell receptor beta chains follows, all from one sample in a study of T cell changes during pregnancy in multiple sclerosis. TCRdb's table, derived via immunoSEQ multiplex PCR, lists solely in-frame clones and lacks some. The sample has about 20,000 clones; under 95% are singletons. The material was CD4+ T cells from peripheral blood mononuclear cells, obtained in the third trimester of pregnancy. All receptors derive from a female donor in good health, enrolled as a control in a pregnancy study. The conserved cysteine and the conserved F or W are not part of the CDR3 here. D genes are given only for firm matches.

CDR3aa	j_gene	d_gene	v_gene
ASSILLAGNTGELF	TRBJ2-2	TRBD2	TRBV19
ASRGTSGAYTGELF	TRBJ2-2	TRBD2	TRBV2
ASSSSSGGPYNEQF	TRBJ2-1	TRBD2	TRBV7-2
ASSQRGTGGQGEQF	TRBJ2-1	TRBD1	TRBV4-3
ASQLRSGGYT	TRBJ1-2	NA	TRBV25-1
ASSEWRQGSAEQY	TRBJ2-7	TRBD1	TRBV6-1
ASSPGGGAGELF	TRBJ2-2	NA	TRBV7-3
ASSLPSYYGYT	TRBJ1-2	NA	TRBV5-4
ASSQESVTYEQY	TRBJ2-7	NA	TRBV4-3
ASSPKGAETQY	TRBJ2-5	NA	TRBV11-1
ASSFMAGGGGNEQF	TRBJ2-1	TRBD2	TRBV7-9
ASSFEGQPNQPQH	TRBJ1-5	TRBD1	TRBV27
ASSDRGPQETQY	TRBJ2-5	NA	TRBV10-1
AISEMSSGSSSSYNEQF	TRBJ2-1	TRBD2	TRBV10-3
ASSTPQGMKHTEAF	TRBJ1-1	TRBD1	TRBV19
ASSYGTSSYEQY	TRBJ2-7	NA	TRBV7-9
ASSSLGAAGEGYT	TRBJ1-2	NA	TRBV19
ASSLGTGNTEAF	TRBJ1-1	NA	TRBV4-3
ASSSGQGRSGYT	TRBJ1-2	TRBD1	TRBV7-3
ASTAGGAANYGYT	TRBJ1-2	NA	TRBV7-9